Presented here are 29 T cell receptor beta chains from one specimen sequenced in a study of long-term antiretroviral therapy in people with HIV. The run of the v3.0 immunoSEQ assay was at survey level. Using immunoSEQ multiplex PCR, the repertoire was profiled, and TCRdb retains in-frame clones only, with some absent. The data contain some 27,000 clones, about 93% of them singletons. The sample here was unsorted PBMCs, taken around 6.5 years after starting antiretroviral therapy. The receptors here all came from a woman in her 40s with HIV.

The chain combines TRBV7-9 with TRBJ2-3, with 8 bases that match TRBD1. Trimming removed 2 bases from V and 4 bases from J; junction bases left unmatched: 2. The V gene's germline CDR1 is SEHNR and CDR2 FQNEAQ (reference sequence). The CDR3 length is 14 residues. The CDR3 sequence: CASSLQGASDTQYF. The CDR3, as DNA: TGTGCCAGCAGCTTACAGGGGGCGTCAGATACGCAGTATTTT.

The V and J genes are TRBV7-9 and TRBJ1-1; perhaps TRBD1 as D (6 bases). Between the trimmed V and J ends, which lost 5 bases and 6 bases, there was a span of 16 bases. The CDR3 sequence is 14 residues long. The germline gives CDR1 SEHNR, CDR2 FQNEAQ (reference sequence). CDR3 bases: TGTGCCAGCAGCCCTAAGGGGGTCTCAGCTGAAGCTTTCTTT. Protein product: CASSPKGVSAEAFF.

The chain carries TRBV19 and TRBJ1-4; D is ambiguous. Germline assignment: CDR1 LNHDA and CDR2 SQIVND (reference sequence). The CDR3 totals 13 residues. V shed 7 bases and J shed 6 bases, with 12 bases lying between them. The CDR3 is CASKGQAHEKLFF. Written as DNA, the CDR3 is TGTGCCAGTAAAGGGCAGGCACATGAAAAACTGTTTTTT. Filled out from reference TRBV19 and TRBJ1-4, the complete variable domain reads DGGITQSPKYLFRKEGQNVTLSCEQNLNHDAMYWYRQDPGQGLRLIYYSQIVNDFQKGDIAEGYSVSREKKESFPLTVTSAQKNPTAFYLCASKGQAHEKLFFGSGTQLSVL.

The V call is TRBV2, the J call TRBJ1-5, with a possible D match to TRBD1 (6 bases). V was clipped by 8 bases and J by 4 bases, with 15 bases between them. The V gene's germline CDR1 is SNHLY and CDR2 FYNNEI. The CDR3 is 14 amino acids. The CDR3: CASGGSLSNQPQHF. CDR3 sequence (DNA): TGTGCCAGCGGGGGCAGCCTCAGTAATCAGCCCCAGCATTTT. The full variable domain, its missing parts supplied by reference TRBV2 and TRBJ1-5, is EPEVTQTPSHQVTQMGQEVILRCVPISNHLYFYWYRQILGQKVEFLVSFYNNEISEKSEIFDDQFSVERPDGSNFTLKIRSTKLEDSAMYFCASGGSLSNQPQHFGDGTRLSIL.

The V call is TRBV7-2, the J call TRBJ2-7; a weak D match, TRBD1 (5 bases). The CDR3 sequence is 12 residues long. V lost 5 bases, J lost 6 bases, and 11 bases lay in between. Germline CDR1 is SGHTA and CDR2 is FQGNSA. The CDR3 spells CASSSQGGEQYF. The CDR3 DNA reads as TGTGCCAGCAGCAGCCAGGGCGGCGAGCAGTACTTC. The complete variable domain, with remaining parts taken from reference TRBV7-2 and TRBJ2-7, reads GAGVSQSPSNKVTEKGKDVELRCDPISGHTALYWYRQSLGQGLEFLIYFQGNSAPDKSGLPSDRFSAERTGGSVSTLTIQRTQQEDSAVYLCASSSQGGEQYFGPGTRLTVT.

A single count supports this clone. The V gene is TRBV2, the J gene TRBJ1-2, with D maybe TRBD1 (6 bases). V was trimmed by 4 bases and J by 8 bases, leaving 8 bases between them. Per germline, CDR1 SNHLY and CDR2 FYNNEI. The CDR3 contains 11 residues. The CDR3 sequence is CASSGQGGYTF. CDR3 bases: TGTGCCAGCAGTGGCCAGGGGGGCTACACCTTC.

The CDR3 is CASTSEGARSTDTQYF. DNA of the CDR3: TGCGCCAGCACGTCGGAGGGGGCCAGAAGCACAGATACGCAGTATTTT. The V call is TRBV4-1, the J call TRBJ2-3; tentative D call: TRBD1 (7 bases). The ends were cut back, 7 bases at V and 0 bases at J, with 17 bases in the middle. The CDR3 totals 16 residues. CDR1 MGHRA and CDR2 YSYEKL come from the germline V gene.

CDR3: CASSRISTGEKLFF. The CDR3, as DNA: TGTGCCAGCAGTAGGATCAGCACAGGTGAAAAACTGTTTTTT. The chain uses TRBV2 and TRBJ1-4, with D possibly TRBD1 on 5 matching bases. Germline lookup yields CDR1 SNHLY and CDR2 FYNNEI. CDR3 length: 14 residues. Trimming took off 5 bases at V and 7 bases at J, with 14 bases between the two ends.

The CDR3 loop reads CASSSIAGGPSDTQYF. The DNA for the CDR3 is TGTGCCAGCAGCTCAATAGCGGGGGGGCCATCAGATACGCAGTATTTT. This chain joins TRBV7-9 and TRBJ2-3; 11 bases line up with TRBD2. V was pared by 4 bases and J by 4 bases, with 7 bases of the junction left unmatched. CDR3 length: 16 residues. Per germline, CDR1 SEHNR and CDR2 FQNEAQ (reference sequence).

The chain is built from TRBV5-4 and TRBJ2-5, with 11 bases fitting TRBD1. The CDR3 contains 17 residues. CDR1 is SGHNT, CDR2 YYREEE, per germline (reference sequence). The ends lost 4 bases at V and 5 bases at J; junction bases unmatched: 13. CDR3 region: CASSPRPGQGVWETQYF. The CDR3 DNA is TGTGCCAGCAGCCCAAGGCCGGGACAGGGGGTGTGGGAGACCCAGTACTTC.

To note about this clone: One end of the junction varies from germline; a read error may be responsible. The chain is built from TRBV19 and TRBJ1-2; unclear D gene. Germline CDR1 is LNHDA and CDR2 is SQIVND (reference sequence). CDR3 length: 14 amino acids. The CDR3: CASSIEGGIYAYTF. CDR3 in DNA: TGTGCCAGTAGTATAGAAGGTGGTATCTATGCCTACACCTTC.

The rearrangement uses TRBV7-9 and TRBJ2-3; 12 bases map to TRBD1. CDR1 and CDR2 from the germline V gene are SEHNR and FQNEAQ (reference sequence). The junction had 11 bases not matched to a gene; V was cut back by 4 bases and J by 6 bases. The CDR3 loop spans 17 amino acids. The CDR3 DNA is TGTGCCAGCAGCTCGGGACAGGGGGCGCTTGGCGGGGATACGCAGTATTTT. Translation gives CASSSGQGALGGDTQYF.

The chain has TRBV11-2 and TRBJ1-6; D ambiguous. The CDR3 consists of 14 residues. Trimming took 6 bases from V and 9 from J, leaving 15 bases between them. Germline CDR1 is SGHAT and CDR2 is FQNNGV. The CDR3 loop reads CASRPPVGSSPLHF. In DNA form, the CDR3 reads TGTGCCAGCAGACCCCCCGTTGGGAGTTCACCCCTCCACTTT.

The chain recombines TRBV30 with TRBJ2-1, with D possibly called TRBD1 or TRBD2 (5 bases each). This CDR3 region has 14 residues. Trimming took off 0 bases at V and 5 bases at J, with 11 bases between the two ends. Germline assignment: CDR1 GTSNPN and CDR2 SVGIG (reference sequence). CDR3 sequence: CAWSVWDGDNEQFF. The CDR3 DNA reads as TGTGCCTGGAGTGTTTGGGACGGTGACAATGAGCAGTTCTTC.

The gene calls are TRBV29-1 and TRBJ1-1; D perhaps matches TRBD1 (5 bases). The CDR3 sequence is 13 residues long. V was shortened by 6 bases and J by 0 bases, with 11 bases between the two germline ends. Germline V CDR1 and CDR2: SQVTM, ANQGSEA. The CDR3 region has the DNA TGCAGCGTCGAGGGGCGGCTGAACACTGAAGCTTTCTTT. This sequence encodes CSVEGRLNTEAFF.

The chain has TRBV19 and TRBJ1-2; 7 positions match TRBD1. The germline CDR1 and CDR2 sequences are LNHDA and SQIVND (reference sequence). The J segment lost 4 bases and the V segment lost 6 bases, leaving 11 bases of the junction unmatched. CDR3 length equals 15 residues. The CDR3 is CASSREGGRSYGYTF. The CDR3 nucleotides are TGTGCCAGTAGCAGGGAAGGGGGCAGGTCCTATGGCTACACCTTC.

This chain uses TRBV2 with TRBJ2-7; D is unclear. Germline V gene sequence: CDR1 SNHLY, CDR2 FYNNEI. This CDR3 contains 14 residues. V lost 2 bases to trimming and J lost 5 bases, with 13 bases between them. The CDR3 sequence is CASSELAQFDEQYF. For the CDR3, the DNA is TGTGCCAGCAGTGAACTGGCTCAGTTCGACGAGCAGTACTTC. The complete variable domain, with remaining parts taken from reference TRBV2 and TRBJ2-7, reads EPEVTQTPSHQVTQMGQEVILRCVPISNHLYFYWYRQILGQKVEFLVSFYNNEISEKSEIFDDQFSVERPDGSNFTLKIRSTKLEDSAMYFCASSELAQFDEQYFGPGTRLTVT.

The chain employs TRBV6-5 and TRBJ1-4; TRBD1 matches at 7 bases. Germline V gene lookup returns CDR1 MNHEY and CDR2 SVGAGI. J gave up 8 bases and V 5 bases, and 5 bases lay outside the gene matches. The CDR3 loop spans 13 amino acids. The CDR3 DNA follows: TGTGCCAGCAGTACAGGGGCGCTGGAAAAACTGTTTTTT. As protein: CASSTGALEKLFF.

The rearrangement joins TRBV6-1 to TRBJ2-1, with 11 nucleotides matching TRBD1. Germline V gene data show CDR1 as MNHNS and CDR2 as SASEGT. V trimming: 6 bases; J trimming: 2 bases; junction bases outside the gene matches: 3. The CDR3 sequence is 15 residues long. The CDR3 here is CASSADRGPYNEQFF. Here the CDR3 DNA reads TGTGCCAGCAGCGCGGACAGGGGGCCCTACAATGAGCAGTTCTTC.

The rearrangement uses TRBV4-2 and TRBJ2-7; D remains unclear. V was trimmed by 0 bases and J by 2 bases, leaving 8 bases between them. This CDR3 is 14 amino acids long. Germline CDR1 and CDR2: LGHNA and YNFKEQ. The CDR3 sequence is CASSQETSAYEQYF. For the CDR3, the DNA is TGTGCCAGCAGCCAAGAAACTTCAGCCTACGAGCAGTACTTC.

The chain employs TRBV2 and TRBJ2-5; 9 bases line up with TRBD2. The V gene's germline CDR1 is SNHLY and CDR2 FYNNEI. CDR3 length: 15 amino acids. V dropped 2 bases and J dropped 3; count of bases not matched to a gene: 4. This CDR3 is CASSELASGEETQYF. The CDR3 bases are TGTGCCAGCAGTGAATTGGCTAGCGGGGAAGAGACCCAGTACTTC.

The rearrangement links TRBV6-6 to TRBJ1-5; TRBD1 matches at 9 bases. Per germline, CDR1 MNHNY and CDR2 SVGAGI (reference sequence). V shed 6 bases, J shed 6 bases, and the junction held 6 bases outside the gene matches. CDR3 length: 14 amino acids. The CDR3 is CASRGQGLSQPQHF. The CDR3 nucleotides read TGTGCCAGCAGGGGACAGGGTTTGAGTCAGCCCCAGCATTTT.

The chain recombines TRBV2 with TRBJ2-3; D unresolved. The CDR3 spans 14 residues. Trimming pared 3 bases from V and 3 bases from J, leaving 10 bases between. CDR1 is SNHLY and CDR2 is FYNNEI in the germline V gene. Here the CDR3 reads CASSDPRQTDTQYF. DNA of the CDR3: TGTGCCAGCAGTGACCCACGACAAACAGATACGCAGTATTTT. Full variable domain (outside the CDR3, taken from reference TRBV2 and TRBJ2-3): EPEVTQTPSHQVTQMGQEVILRCVPISNHLYFYWYRQILGQKVEFLVSFYNNEISEKSEIFDDQFSVERPDGSNFTLKIRSTKLEDSAMYFCASSDPRQTDTQYFGPGTRLTVL.

The rearrangement joins TRBV25-1 to TRBJ2-3; D possibly corresponds to TRBD2 (5 bases). In germline, CDR1 is MGHDK, CDR2 SYGVNS. V was shortened by 1 base and J by 11 bases, with 10 bases between the two germline ends. CDR3 length equals 12 residues. The CDR3 coding sequence is TGTGCCAGCAGTGAATCCGGGGTAAGGCAGTATTTT. Amino acid sequence: CASSESGVRQYF.

J is TRBJ1-2 and V is TRBV6-5; 9 bases fit TRBD1. J gave up 3 bases and V 6 bases, and 2 bases lay outside the gene matches. The germline gives CDR1 MNHEY, CDR2 SVGAGI. This CDR3 is built from 13 residues. The DNA for the CDR3 is TGTGCCAGCAGCCGGGACAGGGACTATGGCTACACCTTC. This encodes CASSRDRDYGYTF.

There are a few counts of this clone. CDR3 nucleotides: TGCGCCAGCAGCTTGGCGAGGTGGACAACTAATGAAAAACTGTTTTTT. Its translation is CASSLARWTTNEKLFF. The chain is built from TRBV5-1 and TRBJ1-4; D is unresolved. The CDR3 runs 16 residues. In germline, CDR1 is SGHRS, CDR2 YFSETQ. The germline V and J ends were trimmed by 0 bases and 0 bases, with 9 bases remaining between them.

The rearrangement links TRBV5-1 to TRBJ2-6; D unclear. CDR3 length equals 16 residues. Trimming left V 0 bases short and J 0 bases short, with 7 bases between. The germline gives CDR1 SGHRS, CDR2 YFSETQ. CDR3 sequence reads: CASSLAVTSGANVLTF. The CDR3 DNA sequence: TGCGCCAGCAGCTTGGCGGTGACCTCTGGGGCCAACGTCCTGACTTTC.

The V gene is TRBV5-4, the J gene TRBJ2-7; 7 bases align to TRBD2. V shed 2 bases, J shed 3 bases, and the junction held 8 bases outside the gene matches. CDR1 and CDR2 (germline): SGHNT, YYREEE (reference sequence). This CDR3 region has 15 residues. CDR3 sequence reads: CASSFTPGGGYEQYF. CDR3 sequence (DNA): TGTGCCAGCAGCTTCACCCCGGGAGGCGGCTACGAGCAGTACTTC. The variable domain in full, with the rest retrieved from reference TRBV5-4 and TRBJ2-7, is ETGVTQSPTHLIKTRGQQVTLRCSSQSGHNTVSWYQQALGQGPQFIFQYYREEENGRGNFPPRFSGLQFPNYSSELNVNALELDDSALYLCASSFTPGGGYEQYFGPGTRLTVT.

This sequence joins TRBV29-1 and TRBJ1-2, with 7 bases that match TRBD1. The ends lost 4 bases at V and 3 bases at J; junction bases unmatched: 2. Germline CDR1 and CDR2: SQVTM and ANQGSEA. CDR3 length: 12 residues. CDR3 sequence (DNA): TGCAGCGTTGGGGACAGTTACTATGGCTACACCTTC. It yields the protein CSVGDSYYGYTF.